This T cell receptor beta chain came from a study of CD8 T cells in ankylosing spondylitis (dated by TCRdb to about 2017). Regarding the study in general: The study profiled T cell receptor beta repertoires in healthy donors and ankylosing spondylitis patients to find disease-linked TCR variants. The full study cohort comprised 20 to 25 ankylosing spondylitis patients and 85 to 120 healthy donors. Peripheral blood was sampled, and synovial fluid was also collected from ankylosing spondylitis patients. What the study reported, not specific to this receptor: In peripheral blood, the disease-linked clones were found at relatively low frequencies and had a CD8+ phenotype. A TCR beta motif of about 8 highly homologous amino acid variants appeared characteristic of blood from ankylosing spondylitis patients. Some motif variants were previously reported in synovial fluid and blood of reactive arthritis patients, suggesting common disease-initiation mechanisms. Significant enrichment of the disease-linked clones was reported in matched synovial fluid samples from ankylosing spondylitis patients.

V ends up 6 bases short and J 4 bases short, with an unmatched junction base count of 1. Reading the germline V gene gives CDR1 MDHEN and CDR2 SYDVKM. The CDR3 goes from the cysteine to the phenylalanine over 13 residues. CDR3 DNA is the only sequence kept; it has 39 bases, read in frame from the first base. TCRdb lists the instrument as Illumina HiSeq 2500. Quantitative 5'-RACE with molecular barcodes was the method used to prepare the TCR beta libraries. In the original analysis: A new computational method based on a probabilistic model of VDJ rearrangement was used to identify disease-linked TCR variants. TCRdb took the public reads, trimmed them with fastp at Q25, ran MiXCR for clone calling and kept in-frame beta chains. Each CDR3 protein gets just one entry, which takes the most common genes and DNA from the rows behind it. These V and J calls originate from TCRdb's pipeline instead of the authors' own analysis. The sample table lists a few hundred thousand distinct CDR3 sequences, under 25% of them with a count of one. The ten largest make up around 16% of the sample.

This clonotype turned up a few times. Its specific antigen is unknown. Within one base of it there is no much larger clone, and no base qualities were kept. Material: blood, either unsorted or a sorted T cell fraction (not recorded which). The TCR comes from a male donor with ankylosing spondylitis. The rearrangement combines TRBV28 with TRBJ2-4, with TRBD1 matching 9 junction bases. The CDR3 region reads CASRTGGKNIQYF. The DNA sequence reads TGTGCCAGCAGGACAGGGGGAAAAAACATTCAGTACTTC.